This T cell receptor (beta chain) emerged from a study of blood T cell repertoires in COVID-19. This CDR3 has 14 amino acids. V was clipped by 5 bases and J by 6 bases; unmatched bases: 9. The V gene's germline CDR1 is SNHLY and CDR2 FYNNEI. Libraries were prepared by immunoSEQ multiplex PCR; TCRdb keeps only in-frame clonotypes and omits some of them. The sample lists about 130,000 clones; 86% were seen once. The chain is built from TRBV2 and TRBJ1-1; 7 positions agree with TRBD1. This receptor was identified in a man aged 50 to 59 who had recovered from COVID-19. The sample consisted of PBMCs or T cells enriched from blood (not recorded which). CDR3 nucleotide sequence: TGTGCCAGCAGTTCACAGGGGAGCAGTTCTGAAGCTTTCTTT. This encodes CASSSQGSSSEAFF.